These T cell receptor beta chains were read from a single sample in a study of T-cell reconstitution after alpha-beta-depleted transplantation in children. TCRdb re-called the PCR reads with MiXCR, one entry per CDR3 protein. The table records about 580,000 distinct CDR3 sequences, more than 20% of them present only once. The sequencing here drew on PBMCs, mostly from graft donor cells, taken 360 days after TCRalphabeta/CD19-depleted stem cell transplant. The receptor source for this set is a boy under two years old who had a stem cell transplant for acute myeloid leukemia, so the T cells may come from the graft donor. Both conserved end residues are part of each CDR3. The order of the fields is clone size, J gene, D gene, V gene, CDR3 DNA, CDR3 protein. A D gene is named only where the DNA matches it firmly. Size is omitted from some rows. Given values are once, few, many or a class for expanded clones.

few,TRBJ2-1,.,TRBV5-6,TGTGCCAGCAGCCCGGAGGGAGTCTTGTATGAGCAGTTCTTC,CASSPEGVLYEQFF
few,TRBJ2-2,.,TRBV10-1,TGCGCCAGCAGTCACAGGGCCGGGGAGCTGTTTTTT,CASSHRAGELFF
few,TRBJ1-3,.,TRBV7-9,TGTGCCGGACTAACAGGGAGCGGAAACACCATATATTTT,CAGLTGSGNTIYF
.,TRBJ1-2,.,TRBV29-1,TGCAGCGTTGAGACGTTCGCTAACTATGGCTACACCTTC,CSVETFANYGYTF
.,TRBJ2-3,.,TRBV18,TGTGCCAGCTCACCAGGGCAGGGCCTTTACACAGATACGCAGTATTTT,CASSPGQGLYTDTQYF
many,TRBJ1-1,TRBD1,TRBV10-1,TGCGCCAGCAGTGAGTCGGGGACAGGTGAAGCTTTCTTT,CASSESGTGEAFF
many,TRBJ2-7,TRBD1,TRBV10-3,TGTGCCATCAGTGATCCTAGGTGGGCAGGGGGTGACGAGCAGTACTTC,CAISDPRWAGGDEQYF
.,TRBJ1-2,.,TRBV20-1,TGCAGTGCTTTTCTACCGGGACGGTACTATGGCTACACCTTC,CSAFLPGRYYGYTF
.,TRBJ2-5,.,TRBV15,TGTGCCACCAGCAGAGATCGCGTGGAGGAGACCCAGTACTTC,CATSRDRVEETQYF
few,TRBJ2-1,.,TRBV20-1,TGCAGTGCTAGAGATCCTAGGGGGGCCTACAATGAGCAGTTCTTC,CSARDPRGAYNEQFF
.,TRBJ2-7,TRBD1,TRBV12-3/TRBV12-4,TGTGCCAGCAGTTTTGACAGGGGAGTGACCTACGAGCAGTACTTC,CASSFDRGVTYEQYF
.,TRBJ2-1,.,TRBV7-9,TGTGCCAGCAGACGACAGAACAATGAGCAGTTCTTC,CASRRQNNEQFF
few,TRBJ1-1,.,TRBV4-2,TGTGCCAGCAGCCAAGATGGGATGGGTCGGATGAACACTGAAGCTTTCTTT,CASSQDGMGRMNTEAFF
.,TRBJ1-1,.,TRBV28,TGTGCCAGCAGCCACGGAGGGAGGGACACTGAAGCTTTCTTT,CASSHGGRDTEAFF
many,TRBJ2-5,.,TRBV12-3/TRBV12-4,TGTGCCAGCAACTGGGGCAGCCAAGAGACCCAGTACTTC,CASNWGSQETQYF
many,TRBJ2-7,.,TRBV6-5,TGTGCCAGCACAAACCGAAGAGCAGAGAGTAGCGGCCACGAGCAGTACTTC,CASTNRRAESSGHEQYF
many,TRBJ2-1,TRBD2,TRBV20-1,TGCAGTGCTAGTGTGGCGGGGGGGCCGTCTGGCAATGAGCAGTTCTTC,CSASVAGGPSGNEQFF
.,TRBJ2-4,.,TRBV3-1,TGTGCCAGCAGCCATGGGGGAAGGGAGGACATTCAGTACTTC,CASSHGGREDIQYF
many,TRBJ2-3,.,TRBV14,TGTGCCAGCAGCCAAGATCCCGGCCCTAGGACGGATACGCAGTATTTT,CASSQDPGPRTDTQYF
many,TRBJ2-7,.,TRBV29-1,TGCAGCGTTGAAGGGCAGTATACCTACGAGCAGTACTTC,CSVEGQYTYEQYF
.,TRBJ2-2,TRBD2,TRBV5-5,TGTGCCAGCAGGTCCGGGACTACAGACACCGGGGAGCTGTTTTTT,CASRSGTTDTGELFF
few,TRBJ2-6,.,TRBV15,TGTGCCACCACCCCCCGGGGCACAGGCTCTGGGGCCAACGTCCTGACTTTC,CATTPRGTGSGANVLTF
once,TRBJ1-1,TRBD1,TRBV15,TGTGCCACCAGCCCCCGGGACAGAGAAGCTTTCTTT,CATSPRDREAFF
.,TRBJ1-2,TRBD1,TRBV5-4,TGTGCCAGCAGCTTGTCCAAAGGACAGGGGGTAAACTATGGCTACACCTTC,CASSLSKGQGVNYGYTF
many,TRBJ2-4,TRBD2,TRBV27,TGTGCCAGCAGTTTATCGGCGGGAGATTATGGAGACATTCAGTACTTC,CASSLSAGDYGDIQYF
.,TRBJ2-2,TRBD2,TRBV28,TGTGCCAGTATAGCGGGGGTCCCAGGAACCGGGGAGCTGTTTTTT,CASIAGVPGTGELFF